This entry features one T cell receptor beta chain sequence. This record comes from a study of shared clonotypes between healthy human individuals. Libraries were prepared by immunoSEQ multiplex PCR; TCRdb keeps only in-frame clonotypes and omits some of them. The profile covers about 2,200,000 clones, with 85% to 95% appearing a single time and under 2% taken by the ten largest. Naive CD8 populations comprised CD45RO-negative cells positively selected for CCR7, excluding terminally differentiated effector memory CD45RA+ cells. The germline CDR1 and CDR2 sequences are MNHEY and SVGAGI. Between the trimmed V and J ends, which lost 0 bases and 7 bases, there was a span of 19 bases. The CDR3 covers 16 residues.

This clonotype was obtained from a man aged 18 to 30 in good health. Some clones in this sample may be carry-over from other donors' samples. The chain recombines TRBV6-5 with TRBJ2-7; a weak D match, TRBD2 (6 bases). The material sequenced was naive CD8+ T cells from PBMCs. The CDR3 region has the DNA TGTGCCAGCAGTTACTCGAGGGCGGGGTGGGAAATGGAGCAGTACTTC. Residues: CASSYSRAGWEMEQYF.